This TCR beta chain was profiled in a study of Tregs in tolerant kidney transplant recipients. Study-wide context: Recipients received nonmyeloablative bone marrow transplants from related graft donors, with transient mixed chimerism.

Libraries were prepared by immunoSEQ multiplex PCR; TCRdb keeps only in-frame clonotypes and omits some of them. Here the sample table reports roughly 53,000 clones. The length of the CDR3 is 14 residues. Germline CDR1 ENHRY, CDR2 SYGVKD. The V end was cut by 10 bases, the J end by 4 bases, with 19 bases between. About this clone: The read terminates 3 residues before the CDR3 end, so the remaining end is supplied by the germline J gene.

V gene TRBV10-3 combines with J gene TRBJ2-5; maybe TRBD1 (6 bases). This clonotype was sampled from a human donor who received a combined kidney and bone marrow transplant. Sequenced here: CD4+ T cells from blood, sampled before the transplant. The part of the CDR3 DNA that was read is TGTGCCACCAGCCCAGGGGCCGGGGTAGAGACC. Amino acids: CATSPGAGVET. The CDR3 in its entirety is CATSPGAGVETQYF.